This T cell receptor (beta chain) originates from a study of blood T cells in healthy people across ages (dated by TCRdb to 2015 to 2017). The study in broad terms: In model experiments, template switching captured roughly one uniquely barcoded TCR beta cDNA molecule for every two T cells. The donors were split into four age groups: young (average around 15 years), middle-aged (around 40), aged (about 56) and long-lived (under 90). To avoid experimental bias, donors of different ages were spread randomly across the sequencing lanes. Two additional independent replicas of 1 million unique cDNA reads from the same blood draw were analyzed for two donors (one aged 18 to 29 and one aged 80 or older). The study measured age-related changes in TCR beta repertoire diversity using deep sequencing normalized with unique cDNA molecular identifiers. General study outcomes and caveats: Total diversity estimates from one million sequenced T cells were considered lower bounds and underestimates. Compared with the aged group, more naive CD4+ T cells, fewer expanded clones and increased TCR diversity were shown by the long-lived group, suggesting age selection. Because donor CMV infection status was unknown, age-related changes in expanded clonotypes were potentially confounded. Since profiling was done on bulk unsorted PBMCs, naive and antigen-experienced compartments could not be conclusively compared. Observed TCR beta diversity per million T cells fell roughly linearly with age, and a significant reduction was already apparent by age about 38. Observed TCR beta diversity correlated strongly with the percentage of naive T cells measured by flow cytometry.

The CDR3, cysteine through phenylalanine, is 15 amino acids long. Of all the DNA, just the CDR3 is kept, 45 bases in frame from base 1. Cut back by 1 base and 7 bases, the V and J ends lie 16 bases apart. Looking up the germline V gene (reference sequence) yields CDR1 LNHNV and CDR2 YYDKDF. Library preparation employed 5' RACE. TCRdb records Illumina HiSeq 2500 as the sequencer. A second PCR of roughly 7 to 12 cycles was run with a J-beta primer mix and a sample-barcoded 5' primer. Each TCR beta cDNA molecule received a unique molecular identifier from a template-switch 5' adaptor carrying 12 random nucleotides. At least 2.5 million CDR3-containing paired-end reads were obtained from each sample. First-strand cDNA was synthesized from all RNA with the Mint cDNA synthesis kit, primed by a TRBC-specific oligonucleotide. Following uracil-DNA glycosylase treatment, a first 18-cycle PCR with universal primers M1SS and BC2_uni_R was performed on all cDNA. The authors processed their data as follows. Normalization of each sample was performed by random selection of 1 million high-quality reads, each carrying a distinct molecular identifier. Reads sharing molecular identifiers were discarded rather than binned into consensus sequences. MiTCR, run with a Q25 quality threshold and the strictest error-elimination algorithm, handled CDR3 identification, clonotype clustering and error correction. A nonparametric unseen species model with Euler transformation was used to estimate lower-bound total TCR beta diversity. The public reads were quality trimmed at Q25 with fastp and then assembled into clones with MiXCR by TCRdb, keeping productive beta chains. Rows with one shared CDR3 protein collapse into an entry with the most common genes and DNA. TCRdb's processing, not the authors', yielded these V and J calls. The sample profile shows about 1.4 million distinct CDR3 sequences; 55% to 75% of them were found once. 6.5% to 8.5% of the sample belongs to the ten largest clones.

This clonotype has only a few counts. The antigen it recognizes is unknown. Base-call qualities are not available, and no considerably larger clone is one nucleotide away. The donors were roughly 39 Caucasian individuals from Russia, aged roughly 6 to 100 years, who were systemically healthy. Each donor gave roughly 9 milliliters of peripheral blood, drawn into EDTA-treated Vacutainer tubes. PBMCs were isolated by Ficoll-Paque density-gradient centrifugation, with at least 7 million obtained per sample. Total RNA, at least 6 micrograms per sample, was extracted from PBMCs with Trizol reagent. Naive CD45RAhigh/CD27high T cell percentages were measured by flow cytometry on a PBMC aliquot from every donor.

Recombination joined TRBV15 with TRBJ1-2; too little of a D gene remains to name it. The sample taken for sequencing was blood. The clonotype comes from a man between 18 and 35 years old in good health. The CDR3 here reads CATSRVWRSLGGYTF. The nucleotide sequence reads as follows: TGTGCCACCAGCAGAGTATGGCGGTCTTTGGGTGGCTACACCTTC.